The 5 T cell receptor beta chains presented below share a single source sample, sequenced in a study of metastatic and nonmetastatic thyroid tumors. All patients reached thyroid surgery having received no treatment beforehand. TCRdb re-called the PCR reads with MiXCR. The sample yields 45,000 to 60,000 clones, around a sixth seen once. What was sequenced was blood. Every receptor here comes from a female donor with papillary thyroid cancer or a benign thyroid nodule (not recorded which). Some clones in this sample may be carry-over from other donors' samples.

This clone occurred many times. This chain connects TRBV6-1 to TRBJ1-5; D remains unclear. Germline CDR1 MNHNS, CDR2 SASEGT. The V gene lost 8 bases and the J gene lost 7 bases, with 12 bases spanning the gap. CDR3 length equals 12 residues. The CDR3 protein is CASGLQGQPQHF. CDR3 DNA: TGTGCCAGCGGTCTTCAAGGACAGCCCCAGCATTTT.

The sample holds a few counts of this clone. The CDR3 protein is CASSPQRGGRETQYF. The DNA of the CDR3 is TGTGCCAGCAGCCCGCAGCGGGGGGGCCGAGAGACCCAGTACTTC. V is TRBV28 and J is TRBJ2-5; 10 bases align to TRBD2. CDR1 MDHEN and CDR2 SYDVKM come from the germline V gene. Trimming took 6 bases from V and 4 from J; bases not matched to a gene: 8. The CDR3 has 15 amino acids.

The rearrangement joins TRBV5-1 to TRBJ2-1, with D perhaps matching TRBD2 (7 bases). V lost 4 bases to trimming and J lost 5 bases, with 13 bases between them. Germline V gene lookup returns CDR1 SGHRS and CDR2 YFSETQ. CDR3 length: 14 residues. This CDR3 is CASSPEGGNNEQFF. The CDR3 bases are TGCGCCAGCAGCCCGGAGGGGGGGAACAATGAGCAGTTCTTC.

In its sample, this clone was seen many times. The CDR3 bases are TGTGCCAGCAGCCGAGGTGTCAATGAGCAGTTCTTC. Encoded protein: CASSRGVNEQFF. The J gene is TRBJ2-1, the V gene TRBV3-1; D remains ambiguous. Germline values: CDR1 LGHDT, CDR2 YNNKEL (reference sequence). With 4 bases removed from V and 6 bases from J, the gap between germline ends came to 7 bases. The CDR3 is 12 residues long.

This clone was detected ten times or more. The V call is TRBV3-1, the J call TRBJ2-7, with D possibly TRBD2 on 5 matching bases. The CDR3 spans 13 residues. Germline V gene data show CDR1 as LGHDT and CDR2 as YNNKEL (reference sequence). Trimming took 3 bases from V and 6 from J, leaving 12 bases between them. The chain's CDR3 is CASSQERGFEQYF. The CDR3 nucleotides are TGTGCCAGCAGCCAGGAAAGAGGGTTCGAGCAGTACTTC.